A selection of T cell receptor beta chains follows, all from one sample in a study of blood T cell repertoires in COVID-19. Measured with immunoSEQ multiplex PCR; TCRdb has only the in-frame clones, and not every one. Of some 200,000 clones detected, about 83% appear once; the ten largest clones hold approximately 12%. Source material: peripheral blood. The source of these receptors is a woman aged 65 to 85 with COVID-19, enrolled during active disease. The CDR3 runs from the conserved cysteine through the conserved F or W. A D gene is named only where the DNA matches it firmly. Not all rows give a size; the values are once, few, many and, for expanded clones, a class.

cdr3_nt: TGTGCCAGCAGTGAGCAGGGAGGGGAAAAACTGTTTTTT
cdr3_aa: CASSEQGGEKLFF
v_call: TRBV6-1
j_call: TRBJ1-4
clone_size: NA
d_call: NA

cdr3_nt: TGTGCCAGCAGCCCCCAGGTTTCGGTGTATGGCTACACCTTC
cdr3_aa: CASSPQVSVYGYTF
v_call: TRBV7-8
j_call: TRBJ1-2
clone_size: NA
d_call: NA

cdr3_nt: TGTGCCAGTAGGGGACAGGGGGCTACTGAAGCTTTCTTT
cdr3_aa: CASRGQGATEAFF
v_call: TRBV19
j_call: TRBJ1-1
clone_size: NA
d_call: TRBD1

cdr3_nt: TGCGCCAGCAGCTTGCCACAGGGGACAAGGGATACGCAGTATTTT
cdr3_aa: CASSLPQGTRDTQYF
v_call: TRBV5-1
j_call: TRBJ2-3
clone_size: NA
d_call: TRBD1

cdr3_nt: TGTGCCAGCAGCCTGCAACCCGGTCCCACTGAAGCTTTCTTT
cdr3_aa: CASSLQPGPTEAFF
v_call: TRBV5-5
j_call: TRBJ1-1
clone_size: NA
d_call: NA

cdr3_nt: TGTGCCAGCAGCAACCTACATAGCGGAGCTAGCACAGATACGCAGTATTTT
cdr3_aa: CASSNLHSGASTDTQYF
v_call: TRBV7-2
j_call: TRBJ2-3
clone_size: NA
d_call: NA

cdr3_nt: TGTGCCAGCAAACCAGGGGGACAGATTGAGCAGTTCTTC
cdr3_aa: CASKPGGQIEQFF
v_call: TRBV19
j_call: TRBJ2-1
clone_size: NA
d_call: TRBD1

cdr3_nt: TGTGCCTGCCCTAAGGGTAGCGGACCATACAATGAGCAGTTCTTC
cdr3_aa: CACPKGSGPYNEQFF
v_call: TRBV30
j_call: TRBJ2-1
clone_size: NA
d_call: NA

cdr3_nt: TGTGCCAGCAGTAGGACAGGGGGCGGATCTGGAAACACCATATATTTT
cdr3_aa: CASSRTGGGSGNTIYF
v_call: TRBV27
j_call: TRBJ1-3
clone_size: NA
d_call: TRBD1

cdr3_nt: TGTGCCAGCAGTCTCCAGGGGCTTGATGAAAAACTGTTTTTT
cdr3_aa: CASSLQGLDEKLFF
v_call: TRBV6-5
j_call: TRBJ1-4
clone_size: NA
d_call: NA

cdr3_nt: TGTGCCACCAGTGATAGCGGGAGAGGGGGCCCAAGCGAGCAGTACTTC
cdr3_aa: CATSDSGRGGPSEQYF
v_call: TRBV24-1
j_call: TRBJ2-7
clone_size: NA
d_call: NA

cdr3_nt: TGTGCCTGGAGAAGGCAGGGGGCAGGAACAGATACGCAGTATTTT
cdr3_aa: CAWRRQGAGTDTQYF
v_call: TRBV30
j_call: TRBJ2-3
clone_size: NA
d_call: TRBD1

cdr3_nt: TGTGCCAGCAGCTTCGGACTAGCGGGAGGGCCTTTGGAATCCGGGGAGCTGTTTTTT
cdr3_aa: CASSFGLAGGPLESGELFF
v_call: TRBV7-8
j_call: TRBJ2-2
clone_size: NA
d_call: TRBD2

cdr3_nt: TGTGCCTGGACAGGGACTTACGAGCAGTACTTC
cdr3_aa: CAWTGTYEQYF
v_call: TRBV30
j_call: TRBJ2-7
clone_size: NA
d_call: NA

cdr3_nt: TGCGCCAGCAGCTTGGGGGGCGCTCAATCAGATACGCAGTATTTT
cdr3_aa: CASSLGGAQSDTQYF
v_call: TRBV5-1
j_call: TRBJ2-3
clone_size: once
d_call: NA

cdr3_nt: TGTGCCAGCAGCCCGTCGGGGAAAACTTTCTTT
cdr3_aa: CASSPSGKTFF
v_call: TRBV11-3
j_call: TRBJ1-1
clone_size: NA
d_call: NA

cdr3_nt: TGTGCCTGGAGTAAACTAGGGACAGGGCCTCGGAACGAGCAGTACTTC
cdr3_aa: CAWSKLGTGPRNEQYF
v_call: TRBV30
j_call: TRBJ2-7
clone_size: NA
d_call: TRBD1

cdr3_nt: TGTGCCAGCAGTTTCAGCCTGCAGACAGGGAACATCCAAGAGACCCAGTACTTC
cdr3_aa: CASSFSLQTGNIQETQYF
v_call: TRBV6-2/TRBV6-3
j_call: TRBJ2-5
clone_size: NA
d_call: TRBD1

cdr3_nt: TGTGCCAGCACTCAGTCTGGCACAGATACGCAGTATTTT
cdr3_aa: CASTQSGTDTQYF
v_call: TRBV11-3
j_call: TRBJ2-3
clone_size: few
d_call: NA

cdr3_nt: TGTGCCAGCAGCTCTTTAGCGGGTTCCGACACCGGGGAGCTGTTTTTT
cdr3_aa: CASSSLAGSDTGELFF
v_call: TRBV5-6
j_call: TRBJ2-2
clone_size: NA
d_call: TRBD2

cdr3_nt: TGTGCCAGCAGCCAAGATATACGCCAGGGACAGTATAACTATGGCTACACCTTC
cdr3_aa: CASSQDIRQGQYNYGYTF
v_call: TRBV14
j_call: TRBJ1-2
clone_size: NA
d_call: TRBD1

cdr3_nt: TGTGCCAGCAGTCCCTCAGGGTGGTCTGGGTATGGCTACACCTTC
cdr3_aa: CASSPSGWSGYGYTF
v_call: TRBV28
j_call: TRBJ1-2
clone_size: NA
d_call: NA

cdr3_nt: TGTGCCAGCAGCTTAGTTGGGAGAGAGACCCAGTACTTC
cdr3_aa: CASSLVGRETQYF
v_call: TRBV11-3
j_call: TRBJ2-5
clone_size: once
d_call: NA

cdr3_nt: TGTGCCAGCAGCCAAGATCGGGTGAACACTGAAGCTTTCTTT
cdr3_aa: CASSQDRVNTEAFF
v_call: TRBV14
j_call: TRBJ1-1
clone_size: NA
d_call: NA

cdr3_nt: TGTGCCAGCAGTGACGGAGGGGGCAATTCACCCCTCCACTTT
cdr3_aa: CASSDGGGNSPLHF
v_call: TRBV2
j_call: TRBJ1-6
clone_size: NA
d_call: TRBD1

cdr3_nt: TGTGCCAGCAGTTACTCTTCTACCGGGGAGCTGTTTTTT
cdr3_aa: CASSYSSTGELFF
v_call: TRBV6-5
j_call: TRBJ2-2
clone_size: NA
d_call: NA

cdr3_nt: TGTGCCTGGGACAGGGATAGCAATCAGCCCCAGCATTTT
cdr3_aa: CAWDRDSNQPQHF
v_call: TRBV30
j_call: TRBJ1-5
clone_size: NA
d_call: TRBD1

cdr3_nt: TGTGCCAGCAGGCCCACTAGCGGGAAGACCTACGAGCAGTACTTC
cdr3_aa: CASRPTSGKTYEQYF
v_call: TRBV3-1/TRBV3-2
j_call: TRBJ2-7
clone_size: once
d_call: TRBD2

cdr3_nt: TGTGCCAGCAGGGGGGCAGGGTGGGACACTGAAGCTTTCTTT
cdr3_aa: CASRGAGWDTEAFF
v_call: TRBV2
j_call: TRBJ1-1
clone_size: NA
d_call: NA

cdr3_nt: TGTGCCAGCTCCCGGACAGGGCTTCGGGAGTACTTC
cdr3_aa: CASSRTGLREYF
v_call: TRBV6-5
j_call: TRBJ2-7
clone_size: NA
d_call: TRBD1

cdr3_nt: TGTGCCAGTAGTATAGATGGGCCTAGCGGGAGTACTGGGGCCAACGTCCTGACTTTC
cdr3_aa: CASSIDGPSGSTGANVLTF
v_call: TRBV19
j_call: TRBJ2-6
clone_size: NA
d_call: TRBD2

cdr3_nt: TGTGCCAGCAGACCAGCGGGGAGCACAGATACGCAGTATTTT
cdr3_aa: CASRPAGSTDTQYF
v_call: TRBV27
j_call: TRBJ2-3
clone_size: NA
d_call: TRBD2

cdr3_nt: TGTGCCTCCACGGAGCGGAGGGCTGGGAACGAGCAGTACTTC
cdr3_aa: CASTERRAGNEQYF
v_call: TRBV30
j_call: TRBJ2-7
clone_size: NA
d_call: NA

cdr3_nt: TGTGCCAGTAGTATAGATCCGGAGGGGAGTGTGGGCAATCAGCCCCAGCATTTT
cdr3_aa: CASSIDPEGSVGNQPQHF
v_call: TRBV19
j_call: TRBJ1-5
clone_size: NA
d_call: NA

cdr3_nt: TGTGCCAGCAGTCCCCAGACTGAGGGCTCCTACAATGAGCAGTTCTTC
cdr3_aa: CASSPQTEGSYNEQFF
v_call: TRBV2
j_call: TRBJ2-1
clone_size: NA
d_call: NA